These 28 T cell receptor beta chains were sequenced from one sample in a study of blood T cell repertoires in COVID-19. The method was immunoSEQ multiplex PCR; TCRdb's version includes in-frame clones alone and lacks a portion of them. The table has 400,000 to 450,000 clones, approximately 89% seen once. Sequencing was done on a sample of peripheral blood. These receptors were taken from a woman in her forties or fifties with COVID-19, enrolled during active disease.

V is TRBV7-8 and J is TRBJ2-7; D remains ambiguous. V was trimmed by 3 bases and J by 4 bases, leaving 16 bases between them. The CDR3 extends over 15 amino acids. CDR1 is SGHVS and CDR2 is FQNEAQ in the germline V gene. Here the CDR3 DNA reads TGTGCCAGCAGCTTTGCGGAAGGAATGGTATACGAGCAGTACTTC. It codes for CASSFAEGMVYEQYF.

The chain couples TRBV11-2 to TRBJ1-4; D remains unclear. The CDR3 covers 14 residues. Germline CDR1 SGHAT, CDR2 FQNNGV. V was cut by 1 base and J by 8 bases, with 11 bases left in between. As DNA, the CDR3 is TGTGCCAGCAGCTTAGCACACAGCCGGGAAAAACTGTTTTTT. It is translated as CASSLAHSREKLFF.

This clone was seen once. J is TRBJ2-1 and V is TRBV6-5; 8 nucleotides agree with TRBD2. With 6 bases clipped from V and 6 bases from J, the junction kept 10 bases outside the gene matches. The CDR3 extends over 15 amino acids. Germline-derived CDR1 and CDR2 are MNHEY and SVGAGI. The CDR3 nucleotides are TGTGCCAGCAGCCCAGCGGGGGCTCCCTCCAATGAGCAGTTCTTC. It specifies CASSPAGAPSNEQFF.

This clone was seen just once. In nucleotides, the CDR3 is TGCAGTGCTACCGGGACAAGGGCTTTCTTT. Its translation is CSATGTRAFF. J is TRBJ1-1 and V is TRBV20-1, with D perhaps matching TRBD1 (6 bases). This CDR3 contains 10 residues. V was clipped by 4 bases and J by 11 bases, with 11 bases between them. Germline CDR1 reads DFQATT; CDR2 reads SNEGSKA (reference sequence).

V gene TRBV19 combines with J gene TRBJ2-7, with TRBD1 identical over 9 bases. Germline CDR1 LNHDA, CDR2 SQIVND (reference sequence). The CDR3 has 14 amino acids. With 6 bases clipped from V and 7 bases from J, the junction kept 10 bases outside the gene matches. CDR3 DNA sequence: TGTGCCAGTAGGGAACAGGGGGCTATGGAAGAGCAGTACTTC. This sequence encodes CASREQGAMEEQYF. The full variable domain, rest sourced from reference TRBV19 and TRBJ2-7, is DGGITQSPKYLFRKEGQNVTLSCEQNLNHDAMYWYRQDPGQGLRLIYYSQIVNDFQKGDIAEGYSVSREKKESFPLTVTSAQKNPTAFYLCASREQGAMEEQYFGPGTRLTVT.

This clone was detected a few times. The V gene is TRBV13, the J gene TRBJ2-1; unclear D gene. The CDR3 is made up of 15 amino acids. Germline assignment: CDR1 PRHDT and CDR2 FYEKMQ (reference sequence). V shed 1 base and J shed 0 bases, with 7 bases lying between them. The CDR3 sequence: CASSLARSSYNEQFF. CDR3 nucleotide sequence: TGTGCCAGCAGCTTAGCCCGTAGCTCCTACAATGAGCAGTTCTTC.

The chain links TRBV5-1 to TRBJ2-3; TRBD2 agrees at 9 bases. The germline CDR1 and CDR2 sequences are SGHRS and YFSETQ. Trimming cost V 2 bases and J 4 bases; bases outside gene matches: 5. The CDR3 length is 15 residues. This CDR3 reads CASSFNSGGPDTQYF. The CDR3, as DNA: TGCGCCAGCAGCTTCAATAGCGGGGGTCCAGATACGCAGTATTTT.

The rearrangement uses TRBV24-1 and TRBJ2-5; D might be TRBD2 (5 bases). The V end lost 3 bases, the J end lost 2 bases, and 9 bases lay between the germline ends. The length of the CDR3 is 14 residues. Looked up from germline, CDR1 is KGHDR and CDR2 is SFDVKD. The CDR3 sequence is CATSDPREQETQYF. Written as DNA, the CDR3 is TGTGCCACCAGTGATCCCCGGGAACAAGAGACCCAGTACTTC.

The chain employs TRBV5-8 and TRBJ2-7, with D unclear. CDR3 size: 11 residues. V dropped 2 bases and J dropped 3 bases, with 3 bases sitting between them. Germline CDR1 and CDR2: SGHTS and YDEGEE. The CDR3 sequence: CASSFSYEQYF. The DNA for the CDR3 is TGTGCCAGCAGCTTCAGCTACGAGCAGTACTTC.

The chain recombines TRBV6-8 with TRBJ1-6; D not resolved. V was cut by 8 bases and J by 11 bases, with 10 bases left in between. The CDR3 loop spans 11 amino acids. Germline-derived CDR1 and CDR2 are MNHGY and SAAAGT. The CDR3 DNA reads as TGTGCCAGCCTCCTATTTCCACCCCTCCACTTT. The encoded protein is CASLLFPPLHF.

V usage is TRBV5-1 and J usage is TRBJ1-1; tentative D call: TRBD1 (5 bases). V was cut by 7 bases and J by 6 bases, with 16 bases left in between. Germline CDR1 is SGHRS and CDR2 is YFSETQ. This CDR3 contains 13 residues. For the CDR3, the DNA is TGCGCCAGCGGTAAGTTAAGGGACTCTGAAGCTTTCTTT. It encodes CASGKLRDSEAFF.

This clone was detected ten times or more. J is TRBJ2-1 and V is TRBV2; D possibly corresponds to TRBD1 (6 bases). The CDR3 length is 13 residues. The germline gives CDR1 SNHLY, CDR2 FYNNEI. V was clipped by 6 bases and J by 5 bases, with 11 bases between them. CDR3 protein: CASRGDTNNEQFF. The CDR3 coding sequence is TGTGCCAGCAGGGGGGACACAAACAATGAGCAGTTCTTC.

This clone was seen a few times. The CDR3 nucleotides are TGTGCCAGTAGTATCAGGGTAAGCACTGAAGCTTTCTTT. As protein: CASSIRVSTEAFF. The V and J genes are TRBV19 and TRBJ1-1; tentatively, D is TRBD1 (5 bases). V was trimmed by 3 bases and J by 4 bases, leaving 9 bases between them. The CDR3 runs 13 residues. CDR1 is LNHDA and CDR2 is SQIVND in the germline V gene (reference sequence).

The J gene is TRBJ1-1, the V gene TRBV5-1; D call uncertain. Trimming shortened V by 0 bases and J by 1 base, and 13 bases separated the two germline ends. Germline V CDR1 and CDR2: SGHRS, YFSETQ. The CDR3 length is 16 residues. In DNA form, the CDR3 reads TGCGCCAGCAGCTTGGCCGTGACGAGACAGAACACTGAAGCTTTCTTT. Translating gives CASSLAVTRQNTEAFF.

The J gene is TRBJ1-2, the V gene TRBV11-2, with D maybe TRBD1 (6 bases). Trimming shortened V by 6 bases and J by 1 base, and 12 bases separated the two germline ends. CDR1 and CDR2 from the germline V gene are SGHAT and FQNNGV. The CDR3 is 14 residues long. In DNA form, the CDR3 reads TGTGCCAGCAGTTTCGGGACACGTAACTATGGCTACACCTTC. Translating gives CASSFGTRNYGYTF.

The gene calls are TRBV30 and TRBJ2-5; maybe TRBD2 (6 bases). Germline V lookup: CDR1 GTSNPN, CDR2 SVGIG (reference sequence). Trimming removed 4 bases from V and 4 bases from J, with 13 bases in between. The CDR3 loop spans 13 amino acids. The CDR3 region is CAWTGVSGETQYF. DNA of the CDR3: TGTGCCTGGACGGGAGTGTCGGGAGAGACCCAGTACTTC.

In this sample, this clone turned up a few times. This chain links TRBV6-6 with TRBJ1-6, with D possibly TRBD1 on 5 matching bases. Germline CDR1 reads MNHNY; CDR2 reads SVGAGI (reference sequence). This CDR3 is built from 17 residues. V was clipped by 6 bases and J by 0 bases, with 15 bases between them. CDR3 protein: CASSRDSLSSYNSPLHF. Here the CDR3 DNA reads TGTGCCAGCAGCCGAGACAGTTTAAGCTCCTATAATTCACCCCTCCACTTT.

This chain links TRBV5-4 with TRBJ2-7; 11 bases agree with TRBD1. V trimming: 4 bases; J trimming: 0 bases; junction bases outside the gene matches: 3. CDR1 and CDR2 (germline): SGHNT, YYREEE (reference sequence). The CDR3 is 15 residues long. CDR3 in amino acids: CASSIGTGGSYEQYF. The DNA of the CDR3 is TGTGCCAGCAGCATCGGGACAGGGGGCTCCTACGAGCAGTACTTC.

CDR3: CASRGQANTEAFF. As DNA, the CDR3 is TGTGCCAGCAGGGGACAGGCGAACACTGAAGCTTTCTTT. The chain has TRBV27 and TRBJ1-1; 8 bases are shared with TRBD1. CDR1 and CDR2 from the germline V gene are MNHEY and SMNVEV (reference sequence). V shed 6 bases, J shed 1 base, and the junction held 1 base outside the gene matches. The CDR3 contains 13 residues.

The chain joins TRBV2 to TRBJ2-1; D gene ambiguous. This CDR3 spans 14 amino acids. V was clipped by 2 bases and J by 2 bases, with 7 bases between them. Germline assignment: CDR1 SNHLY and CDR2 FYNNEI. CDR3 residues: CASSELIPYNEQFF. CDR3 nucleotide sequence: TGTGCCAGCAGTGAACTTATCCCCTACAATGAGCAGTTCTTC.

A few counts support this clone. This chain connects TRBV12-3 or TRBV12-4 to TRBJ1-2; D is ambiguous. V shed 3 bases and J shed 6 bases, with 8 bases lying between them. This CDR3 region has 12 residues. The CDR3 nucleotides are TGTGCCAGCAGTTTTGGGCGGGATGGCTACACCTTC. Residues: CASSFGRDGYTF.

CDR3 amino acids: CASCYSSGANVLTF. The CDR3 DNA follows: TGTGCCAGTTGCTACAGCTCTGGGGCCAACGTCCTGACTTTC. The chain links TRBV19 to TRBJ2-6; D not resolved. V lost 8 bases to trimming and J lost 0 bases, with 8 bases between them. Germline V CDR1 and CDR2: LNHDA, SQIVND (reference sequence). The CDR3 is 14 residues long.

This clone has a handful of counts. The chain links TRBV11-2 to TRBJ1-2, with D possibly being TRBD1 (5 bases). Germline CDR1 reads SGHAT; CDR2 reads FQNNGV. This CDR3 is built from 13 residues. V was cut by 0 bases and J by 6 bases, with 8 bases left in between. The CDR3 nucleotides are TGTGCCAGCAGCTTAGATCGACAGCATGGCTACACCTTC. Encoded protein: CASSLDRQHGYTF.

The rearrangement joins TRBV10-3 to TRBJ1-1; 11 positions agree with TRBD1. This CDR3 is built from 17 residues. CDR1 and CDR2 (germline): ENHRY, SYGVKD. Germline trimming cut 6 bases from V and 1 base from J; bases unmatched to any gene: 10. The CDR3 DNA reads as TGTGCCATCAGCGGAGGGACAGGGGGATTCTCGAACACTGAAGCTTTCTTT. As protein: CAISGGTGGFSNTEAFF.

The V gene is TRBV12-5, the J gene TRBJ2-7; 8 positions agree with TRBD2. Germline V gene data show CDR1 as LGHNT and CDR2 as FRNRAP. The junction had 5 bases not matched to a gene; V was cut back by 0 bases and J by 7 bases. This CDR3 contains 14 residues. The CDR3 spells CASGLVAGAHEQYF. The CDR3 DNA reads TGTGCTAGTGGTTTGGTAGCGGGGGCGCATGAGCAGTACTTC.

This clone was seen once. The CDR3 bases are TGTGCCACCGGACTAGCCGGAGGGGAGACCCAGTACTTC. It yields the protein CATGLAGGETQYF. V and J are TRBV28 and TRBJ2-5; TRBD2 agrees at 8 bases. This CDR3 is 13 amino acids long. Germline V gene sequence: CDR1 MDHEN, CDR2 SYDVKM. J was trimmed by 5 bases and V by 10 bases; bases with no gene match: 9.

The genes are TRBV9 and TRBJ2-7, with TRBD2 matching over 7 bases. Germline V gives CDR1 SGDLS, CDR2 YYNGEE. This CDR3 has 15 amino acids. V lost 4 bases to trimming and J lost 5 bases; unmatched junction nucleotides: 12. CDR3 residues: CASSTSGGGGNEQYF. The CDR3 DNA reads as TGTGCCAGCAGCACGAGCGGCGGGGGAGGCAACGAGCAGTACTTC.

V and J are TRBV5-8 and TRBJ1-3, with D unresolved. CDR3 length: 15 amino acids. Germline CDR1 SGHTS, CDR2 YDEGEE. V dropped 1 base and J dropped 4 bases, with 12 bases sitting between them. For the CDR3, the DNA is TGTGCCAGCAGCTTGTATCGGGGAGGGGGAAACACCATATATTTT. Translating it yields CASSLYRGGGNTIYF.